Included here is one TCR beta chain sequence, with context. The antigen is not known. These data are taken from a study of shared clonotypes between healthy human individuals. Overall study findings and caveats: Generation probabilities of non-shared clonotypes were lower (relative to those shared by all four donors). When naive CD4 clonotypes were compared across a few donors, 4% to 5.5% were shared.

The germline V gene has CDR1 SGHTA and CDR2 FQGNSA. This CDR3 spans 14 amino acids. Germline trimming cut 4 bases from V and 3 bases from J; bases unmatched to any gene: 5. Generated by immunoSEQ multiplex PCR, the TCRdb table keeps only in-frame clones and is missing some. The table has some 2.1 million clones, approximately 95% seen once. Donors comprised only Caucasian adults living in Nashville, Tennessee. The chain joins TRBV7-2 to TRBJ1-1; TRBD1 matches at 7 bases. Sequencing was done on a sample of naive CD4+ T cells sorted from blood. Described subset: CD45RA+ positively selected. The sequence was collected from a man between 18 and 35 years old in good health. CDR3: CASSSRGEDTEAFF. The CDR3 nucleotides read TGTGCCAGCAGCTCCAGGGGGGAGGACACTGAAGCTTTCTTT.